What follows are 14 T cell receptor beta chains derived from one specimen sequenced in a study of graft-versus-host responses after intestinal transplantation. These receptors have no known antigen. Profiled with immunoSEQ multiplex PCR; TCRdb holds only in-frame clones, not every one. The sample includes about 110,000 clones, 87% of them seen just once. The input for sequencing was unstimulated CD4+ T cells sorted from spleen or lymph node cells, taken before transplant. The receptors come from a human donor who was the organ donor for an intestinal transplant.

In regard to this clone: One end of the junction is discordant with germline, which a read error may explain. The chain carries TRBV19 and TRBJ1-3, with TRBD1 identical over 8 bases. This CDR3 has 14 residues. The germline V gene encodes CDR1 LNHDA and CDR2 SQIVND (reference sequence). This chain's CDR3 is CASSTQGAGSTIYF. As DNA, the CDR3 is TGTGCCAGTAGTACCCAGGGGGCTGGAAGCACCATATATTTT.

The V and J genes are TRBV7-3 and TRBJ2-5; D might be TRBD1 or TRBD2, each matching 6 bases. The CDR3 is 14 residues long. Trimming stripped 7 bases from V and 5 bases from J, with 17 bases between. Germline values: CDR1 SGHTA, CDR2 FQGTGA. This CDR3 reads CASNHLGGRETQYF. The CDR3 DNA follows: TGTGCCAGCAATCATTTAGGGGGGCGGGAGACCCAGTACTTC.

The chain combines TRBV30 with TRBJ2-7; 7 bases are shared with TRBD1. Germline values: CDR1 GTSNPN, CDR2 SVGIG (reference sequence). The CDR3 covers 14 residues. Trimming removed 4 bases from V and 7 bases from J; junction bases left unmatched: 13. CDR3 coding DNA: TGTGCCTGGACCATGAGACAGGGCAGTTGGGAGCAGTACTTC. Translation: CAWTMRQGSWEQYF.

CDR3: CASSPILGQGPYEQYF. DNA for the CDR3: TGTGCCAGCTCACCCATACTGGGACAGGGTCCTTACGAGCAGTACTTC. The J gene is TRBJ2-7, the V gene TRBV18; 9 nucleotides align to TRBD1. The CDR3 consists of 16 residues. Trimming removed 3 bases from V and 4 bases from J; junction bases left unmatched: 10. The germline gives CDR1 KGHSH, CDR2 LQKENI. The variable domain in full, with the rest retrieved from reference TRBV18 and TRBJ2-7, is NAGVMQNPRHLVRRRGQEARLRCSPMKGHSHVYWYRQLPEEGLKFMVYLQKENIIDESGMPKERFSAEFPKEGPSILRIQQVVRGDSAAYFCASSPILGQGPYEQYFGPGTRLTVT.

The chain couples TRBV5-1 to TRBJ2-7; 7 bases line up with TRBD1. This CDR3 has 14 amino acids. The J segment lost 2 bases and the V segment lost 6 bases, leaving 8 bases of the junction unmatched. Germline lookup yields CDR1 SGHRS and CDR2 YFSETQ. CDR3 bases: TGCGCCAGCACCACCGGGACAGAGACCTACGAGCAGTACTTC. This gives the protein CASTTGTETYEQYF.

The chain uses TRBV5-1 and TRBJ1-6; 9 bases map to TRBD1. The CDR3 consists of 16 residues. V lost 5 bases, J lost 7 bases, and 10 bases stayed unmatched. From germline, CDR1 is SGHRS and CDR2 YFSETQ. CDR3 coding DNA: TGCGCCAGCAGTCCCCTAGGACAGGGGCACAATTCACCCCTCCACTTT. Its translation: CASSPLGQGHNSPLHF.

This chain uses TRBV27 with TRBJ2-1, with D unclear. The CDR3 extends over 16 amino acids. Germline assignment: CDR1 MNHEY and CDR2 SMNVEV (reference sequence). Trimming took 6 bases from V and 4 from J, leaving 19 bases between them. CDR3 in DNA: TGTGCCAGCAGCCCCCGGCCCGTTTTCTCGTACAATGAGCAGTTCTTC. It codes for CASSPRPVFSYNEQFF.

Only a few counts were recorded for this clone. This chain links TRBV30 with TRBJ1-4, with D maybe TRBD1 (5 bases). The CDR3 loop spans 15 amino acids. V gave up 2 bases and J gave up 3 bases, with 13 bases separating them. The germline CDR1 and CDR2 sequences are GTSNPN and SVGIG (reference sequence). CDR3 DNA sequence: TGTGCCTGGAGTCCGAGGGGTCGGGCTAATGAAAAACTGTTTTTT. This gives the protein CAWSPRGRANEKLFF. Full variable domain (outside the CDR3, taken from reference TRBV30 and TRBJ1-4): SQTIHQWPATLVQPVGSPLSLECTVEGTSNPNLYWYRQAAGRGLQLLFYSVGIGQISSEVPQNLSASRPQDRQFILSSKKLLLSDSGFYLCAWSPRGRANEKLFFGSGTQLSVL.

CDR3: CASSAQRGPTYEQYF. In DNA form, the CDR3 reads TGTGCCAGCAGTGCCCAGCGGGGCCCCACCTACGAGCAGTACTTC. This rearrangement joins TRBV2 to TRBJ2-7, with 7 nucleotides matching TRBD2. V shed 4 bases, J shed 2 bases, and the junction held 8 bases outside the gene matches. Germline V gene data show CDR1 as SNHLY and CDR2 as FYNNEI. This CDR3 is 15 amino acids long.

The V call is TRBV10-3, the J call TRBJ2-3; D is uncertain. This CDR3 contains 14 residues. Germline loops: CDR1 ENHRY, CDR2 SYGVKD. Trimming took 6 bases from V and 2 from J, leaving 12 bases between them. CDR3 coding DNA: TGTGCCATCAGCGCGACGGAAATCACAGATACGCAGTATTTT. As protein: CAISATEITDTQYF.

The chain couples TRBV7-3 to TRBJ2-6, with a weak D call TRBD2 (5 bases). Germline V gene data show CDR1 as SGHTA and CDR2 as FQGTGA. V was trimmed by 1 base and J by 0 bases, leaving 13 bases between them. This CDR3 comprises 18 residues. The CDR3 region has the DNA TGTGCCAGCAGCTTAATAGGAGGCAGCGGCTCTGGGGCCAACGTCCTGACTTTC. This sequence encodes CASSLIGGSGSGANVLTF. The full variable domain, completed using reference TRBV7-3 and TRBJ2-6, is GAGVSQTPSNKVTEKGKYVELRCDPISGHTALYWYRQSLGQGPEFLIYFQGTGAADDSGLPNDRFFAVRPEGSVSTLKIQRTERGDSAVYLCASSLIGGSGSGANVLTFGAGSRLTVL.

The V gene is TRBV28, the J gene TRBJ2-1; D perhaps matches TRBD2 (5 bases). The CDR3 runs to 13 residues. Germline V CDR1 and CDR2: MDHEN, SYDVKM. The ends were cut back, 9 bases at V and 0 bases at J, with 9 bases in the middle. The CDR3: CASKRNSYNEQFF. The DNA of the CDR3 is TGTGCCAGTAAGCGGAACTCCTACAATGAGCAGTTCTTC.

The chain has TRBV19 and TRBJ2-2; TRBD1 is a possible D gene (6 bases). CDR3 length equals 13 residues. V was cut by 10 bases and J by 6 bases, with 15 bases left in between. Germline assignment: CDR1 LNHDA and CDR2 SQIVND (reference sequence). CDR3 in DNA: TGTGCCACCGAAAGAGGGGGTCCCGGGGAGCTGTTTTTT. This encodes CATERGGPGELFF.

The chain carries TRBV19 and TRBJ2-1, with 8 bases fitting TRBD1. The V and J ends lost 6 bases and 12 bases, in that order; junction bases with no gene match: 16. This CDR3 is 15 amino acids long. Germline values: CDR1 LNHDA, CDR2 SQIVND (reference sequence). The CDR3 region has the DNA TGTGCCAGTAGGGATCCAGGGGGCGCAAGGGATCGGCAGTTCTTC. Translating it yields CASRDPGGARDRQFF. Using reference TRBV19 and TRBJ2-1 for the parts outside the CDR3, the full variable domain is DGGITQSPKYLFRKEGQNVTLSCEQNLNHDAMYWYRQDPGQGLRLIYYSQIVNDFQKGDIAEGYSVSREKKESFPLTVTSAQKNPTAFYLCASRDPGGARDRQFFGPGTRLTVL.